This TCR beta chain was identified during a study of blood T cell repertoires in COVID-19. As for the study in general: COVID-19 samples, acute and convalescent, were from the United States, Italy and Spain. PBMCs, B-cell-depleted T cells, or T cells were the source of the cDNA or gDNA that made up the material.

In the authors' workflow: Amplification of reference gene primers was used by the study to estimate nucleated cell counts. Assay: immunoSEQ multiplex PCR; the TCRdb copy retains only in-frame clones and omits some. V and J calls and clone size are those listed in that table; D and trimming were worked out from the DNA. The table records 84,000 or so clones, approximately 80% of them present only once. The CDR3 runs to 14 residues. V shed 4 bases and J shed 1 base, with 11 bases lying between them. Germline loops: CDR1 MNHEY, CDR2 SMNVEV (reference sequence). What was sequenced was peripheral blood. This receptor was taken from a woman aged 80 or over with acute or convalescent COVID-19. This chain connects TRBV27 to TRBJ2-7; weak D call: TRBD1 (6 bases). CDR3 sequence reads: CASSWTADSYEQYF. CDR3 in DNA: TGTGCCAGCAGTTGGACAGCTGATTCCTACGAGCAGTACTTC.